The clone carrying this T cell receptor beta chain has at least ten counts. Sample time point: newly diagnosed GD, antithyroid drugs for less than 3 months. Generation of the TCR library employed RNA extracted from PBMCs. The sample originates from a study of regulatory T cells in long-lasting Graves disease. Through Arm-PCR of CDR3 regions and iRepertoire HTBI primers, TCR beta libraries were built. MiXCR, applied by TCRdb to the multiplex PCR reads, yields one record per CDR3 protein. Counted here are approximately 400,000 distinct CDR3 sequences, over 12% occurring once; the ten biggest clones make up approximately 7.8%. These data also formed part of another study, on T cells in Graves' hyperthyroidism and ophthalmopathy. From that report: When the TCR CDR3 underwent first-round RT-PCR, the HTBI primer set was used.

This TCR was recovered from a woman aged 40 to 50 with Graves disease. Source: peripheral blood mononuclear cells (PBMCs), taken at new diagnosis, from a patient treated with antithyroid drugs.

The CDR3 here is CSARDPAGGEQYF. In DNA, the CDR3 is TGCAGTGCTAGAGATCCTGCGGGGGGCGAGCAGTACTTC. V gene TRBV20-1 combines with J gene TRBJ2-7; 8 bases agree with TRBD2. Germline V lookup: CDR1 DFQATT, CDR2 SNEGSKA (reference sequence). The CDR3 runs to 13 residues. The V and J ends lost 0 bases and 6 bases, in that order; junction bases with no gene match: 4.